This T cell receptor (beta chain) was sequenced for a study of blood T cell repertoires in COVID-19. Original handling: Amplified reference gene primers provided the basis for estimating nucleated cell counts. Clones were read by immunoSEQ multiplex PCR, and TCRdb kept only the in-frame ones, dropping some. V, J and clone size reflect that table, while D and trimming were determined from the DNA. The sample comprises 210,000 or so clones, 80% to 85% of which are singletons, and around 18% rests with the top ten. This CDR3 has 16 residues. V was clipped by 1 base and J by 6 bases, with 15 bases between them. Germline CDR1 reads SGHTA; CDR2 reads FQGNSA.

This receptor was taken from an elderly woman with active or convalescent COVID-19. Sequencing was performed on peripheral blood. The V call is TRBV7-2, the J call TRBJ2-2; maybe TRBD1 (7 bases). CDR3 loop: CASSLDNRGGAGELFF. For the CDR3, the DNA is TGTGCCAGCAGCTTAGACAACAGGGGAGGAGCCGGGGAGCTGTTTTTT.